A single sample gave rise to the 9 T cell receptor beta chains below, sequenced in a study of identical twins. MiXCR, run by TCRdb on the 5' RACE reads, gives a single entry per CDR3 protein. The data show roughly 1.6 million distinct CDR3 sequences, with under 35% seen just once and less than 0.35% held by the top ten. Sequencing input: cord blood. The receptors originated from a newborn girl in good health.

This chain's CDR3 is CASSYSSKGGSAKNIQYF. CDR3 nucleotide sequence: TGTGCCAGCAGTTACTCCTCTAAGGGGGGGTCCGCCAAAAACATTCAGTACTTC. The genes are TRBV6-5 and TRBJ2-4, with D possibly TRBD2 on 7 matching bases. CDR3 length: 18 residues. Germline loops: CDR1 MNHEY, CDR2 SVGAGI. V gave up 0 bases and J gave up 1 base, with 16 bases separating them.

The genes are TRBV4-1 and TRBJ2-1; no clear D gene. Per germline, CDR1 MGHRA and CDR2 YSYEKL. There are 12 residues in the CDR3. Deletions cut 8 bases from V and 8 bases from J, with 13 bases between. This CDR3 reads CASAGLSHEQFF. As DNA, the CDR3 is TGCGCCAGCGCCGGCCTGTCCCATGAGCAGTTCTTC.

This clonotype was seen only a few times. The chain carries TRBV20-1 and TRBJ1-4; D remains unclear. Germline assignment: CDR1 DFQATT and CDR2 SNEGSKA (reference sequence). The CDR3 covers 13 residues. V lost 1 base and J 4 bases, leaving 7 bases between the germline ends. This chain's CDR3 is CSARAALNEKLFF. The DNA of the CDR3 is TGCAGTGCTAGAGCCGCGCTTAATGAAAAACTGTTTTTT.

The chain joins TRBV20-1 to TRBJ2-5; D uncertain. Per the germline V gene, CDR1 is DFQATT and CDR2 is SNEGSKA (reference sequence). This CDR3 has 14 residues. The V gene lost 3 bases and the J gene lost 11 bases, with 22 bases spanning the gap. CDR3 nucleotide sequence: TGCAGTGCTAGTCGTGCGAAACTCTACAATGAGCAGTACTTC. This translates into CSASRAKLYNEQYF.

For this clonotype: The junction and the germline gene differ at one end; a read error may be behind it. The rearrangement uses TRBV4-1 and TRBJ2-1; no reliable D call. CDR1 MGHRA and CDR2 YSYEKL come from the germline V gene. This CDR3 has 13 residues. Here the CDR3 DNA reads TGCGCCAACAGCCCGGTCTCCTACAATGAGCAGTTCTTC. Translated: CANSPVSYNEQFF.

The V and J genes are TRBV2 and TRBJ1-5, with TRBD1 matching 7 bases. Unmatched junction bases numbered 6, after V lost 1 base and J lost 6 bases. Germline lookup yields CDR1 SNHLY and CDR2 FYNNEI. This CDR3 spans 15 amino acids. The CDR3 coding sequence is TGTGCCAGCAGTGAAGACCGCAGGGGGGCTCAGCCCCAGCATTTT. Its protein is CASSEDRRGAQPQHF.

This clonotype was observed a handful of times. CDR3 nucleotide sequence: TGTGCCAGCAGCCCGGTGCGCACAGATACGCAGTATTTT. The encoded protein is CASSPVRTDTQYF. The chain has TRBV3-1 and TRBJ2-3; D gene ambiguous. The CDR3 spans 13 residues. V lost 4 bases and J lost 1, with 6 bases in between. Germline CDR1 is LGHDT and CDR2 is YNNKEL (reference sequence).

This clonotype appeared a few times. This CDR3 is CSASTRLAGLYEQYF. The DNA for the CDR3 is TGCAGTGCTTCAACCAGACTAGCGGGGCTCTACGAGCAGTACTTC. The gene calls are TRBV20-1 and TRBJ2-7, with TRBD2 matching 11 bases. The V gene end was trimmed by 5 bases and the J gene end by 3 bases; junction bases not matched to a gene: 9. CDR3 length: 15 amino acids. Looked up from germline, CDR1 is DFQATT and CDR2 is SNEGSKA (reference sequence).

The chain employs TRBV5-1 and TRBJ1-2; D not resolved. The length of the CDR3 is 15 residues. Germline-derived CDR1 and CDR2 are SGHRS and YFSETQ. V lost 0 bases to trimming and J lost 2 bases, with 11 bases between them. The DNA of the CDR3 is TGCGCCAGCAGCTTGGGGCAGACCATAAACTATGGCTACACCTTC. This translates into CASSLGQTINYGYTF.